Each of the 13 T cell receptor beta chains below was sequenced from the same sample in a study of shared clonotypes between healthy human individuals. Clones were read by immunoSEQ multiplex PCR, and TCRdb kept only the in-frame ones, dropping some. The sample shows some 2.4 million clones, roughly 93% of them seen only once. Specimen: naive CD4+ T cells from PBMCs. The subset was: CD45RA+ positively selected. These receptors came from a man between 18 and 35 years old in good health. Some clones in this sample may be carry-over from other donors' samples.

The chain employs TRBV18 and TRBJ2-7; a weak D match, TRBD1 (7 bases). The length of the CDR3 is 16 residues. The V and J ends lost 5 bases and 0 bases respectively, with 17 bases between them. CDR1 KGHSH and CDR2 LQKENI come from the germline V gene. CDR3 residues: CASSSQGGHLSYEQYF. CDR3 nucleotides: TGTGCCAGCTCATCCCAGGGGGGACACCTCTCCTACGAGCAGTACTTC.

This sequence joins TRBV5-1 and TRBJ2-2, with D unresolved. The V gene's germline CDR1 is SGHRS and CDR2 YFSETQ. The ends were cut back, 0 bases at V and 5 bases at J, with 11 bases in the middle. CDR3 size: 15 residues. The CDR3 DNA reads as TGCGCCAGCAGCTTGGCCCCCCAGGCAACCGGGGAGCTGTTTTTT. It yields the protein CASSLAPQATGELFF.

This clone was observed once. The chain employs TRBV5-1 and TRBJ2-1; 11 bases align to TRBD2. Looked up from germline, CDR1 is SGHRS and CDR2 is YFSETQ. After removal of 4 bases from V and 4 bases from J, the junction contained 4 bases not matched to a gene. The CDR3 is made up of 15 amino acids. The DNA of the CDR3 is TGCGCCAGCAGCATGACTAGCGGGACTTACAATGAGCAGTTCTTC. Translation: CASSMTSGTYNEQFF. Combining the CDR3 with reference TRBV5-1 and TRBJ2-1 gives the whole variable domain KAGVTQTPRYLIKTRGQQVTLSCSPISGHRSVSWYQQTPGQGLQFLFEYFSETQRNKGNFPGRFSGRQFSNSRSEMNVSTLELGDSALYLCASSMTSGTYNEQFFGPGTRLTVL.

This sequence joins TRBV2 and TRBJ2-3; D is possibly TRBD1 or TRBD2 (5 bases each). The germline CDR1 and CDR2 sequences are SNHLY and FYNNEI. V was pared by 7 bases and J by 4 bases, with 15 bases between. CDR3 length: 14 amino acids. CDR3 in DNA: TGTGCCAGCATGGGGCCCATGGGGGCAGATACGCAGTATTTT. Translation gives CASMGPMGADTQYF. The full variable domain, completed using reference TRBV2 and TRBJ2-3, is EPEVTQTPSHQVTQMGQEVILRCVPISNHLYFYWYRQILGQKVEFLVSFYNNEISEKSEIFDDQFSVERPDGSNFTLKIRSTKLEDSAMYFCASMGPMGADTQYFGPGTRLTVL.

The chain recombines TRBV5-5 with TRBJ1-5, with TRBD1 matching 8 bases. V lost 4 bases, J lost 6 bases, and 6 bases stayed unmatched. The germline V gene encodes CDR1 SGHKS and CDR2 YYEKEE (reference sequence). The CDR3 spans 14 residues. CDR3 region: CASSPTTGVQPQHF. CDR3 nucleotide sequence: TGTGCCAGCAGCCCAACGACAGGGGTTCAGCCCCAGCATTTT.

V and J are TRBV7-3 and TRBJ2-1; 7 nucleotides agree with TRBD2. Per the germline V gene, CDR1 is SGHTA and CDR2 is FQGTGA. Trimming removed 5 bases from V and 5 bases from J; junction bases left unmatched: 12. This CDR3 comprises 16 residues. CDR3: CASSQISGAGNNEQFF. The CDR3 region has the DNA TGTGCCAGCAGCCAGATAAGCGGGGCCGGAAACAATGAGCAGTTCTTC. Full variable domain (missing parts from reference TRBV7-3 and TRBJ2-1): GAGVSQTPSNKVTEKGKYVELRCDPISGHTALYWYRQSLGQGPEFLIYFQGTGAADDSGLPNDRFFAVRPEGSVSTLKIQRTERGDSAVYLCASSQISGAGNNEQFFGPGTRLTVL.

With respect to this clone: Other DNA sequences within the sample encode an identical CDR3. The chain carries TRBV11-2 and TRBJ2-7, with a tentative D call TRBD1 (5 bases). The CDR3 consists of 12 residues. CDR1 is SGHAT, CDR2 FQNNGV, per germline. Trimming took off 4 bases at V and 4 bases at J, with 8 bases between the two ends. The CDR3 bases are TGTGCCAGCAGCTCCCAGGGTTACGAGCAGTACTTC. This sequence encodes CASSSQGYEQYF.

The chain carries TRBV15 and TRBJ1-2; TRBD1 matches at 7 bases. The CDR3 sequence is 15 residues long. Losses at the gene ends were 2 bases for V and 8 bases for J; bases not matched to a gene: 11. The germline CDR1 and CDR2 sequences are LNHNV and YYDKDF (reference sequence). The CDR3 region has the DNA TGTGCCACCAGCAGAAATCAGGGGGAACCATCGGGCTACACCTTC. Translation gives CATSRNQGEPSGYTF.

The rearrangement joins TRBV5-3 to TRBJ2-1, with unresolved D. TRBV5-3 is an ORF; its function is uncertain. There are 17 residues in the CDR3. Trimming left V 4 bases short and J 9 bases short, with 26 bases between. This chain's CDR3 is CARSPGPTTILRVEQFF. The CDR3 DNA sequence: TGTGCCAGAAGCCCCGGACCAACTACAATACTACGCGTTGAGCAGTTCTTC.

V is TRBV6-1 and J is TRBJ2-7; 11 nucleotides match TRBD2. Germline values: CDR1 MNHNS, CDR2 SASEGT. This CDR3 has 15 residues. The J segment lost 3 bases and the V segment lost 5 bases, leaving 6 bases of the junction unmatched. The CDR3 nucleotides are TGTGCCAGCAGTCAACTAGCGGGAGTCTTCTACGAGCAGTACTTC. This translates into CASSQLAGVFYEQYF.

The genes are TRBV2 and TRBJ1-2; tentative D call: TRBD1 (6 bases). The V gene's germline CDR1 is SNHLY and CDR2 FYNNEI. The V end was cut by 5 bases, the J end by 7 bases, with 17 bases between. The CDR3 extends over 14 amino acids. CDR3 region: CASSPFAGERGYTF. The CDR3 DNA follows: TGTGCCAGCAGTCCTTTCGCAGGGGAGCGTGGCTACACCTTC.

The CDR3 reads CASSEEQSNEQFF. The CDR3 region has the DNA TGTGCCAGCAGTGAGGAACAGAGCAATGAGCAGTTCTTC. The chain carries TRBV2 and TRBJ2-1; D unresolved. V shed 3 bases and J shed 6 bases, with 9 bases lying between them. CDR3 length: 13 amino acids. CDR1 and CDR2 (germline): SNHLY, FYNNEI.

This chain uses TRBV2 with TRBJ2-5; a weak D match, TRBD1 (6 bases). Trimming removed 8 bases from V and 2 bases from J, with 21 bases in between. CDR1 SNHLY and CDR2 FYNNEI come from the germline V gene. The CDR3 totals 16 residues. CDR3 DNA sequence: TGTGCCAGCGCGCTTCAACAGGGAATCCCTCAAGAGACCCAGTACTTC. The encoded protein is CASALQQGIPQETQYF. The variable domain in full, with the rest retrieved from reference TRBV2 and TRBJ2-5, is EPEVTQTPSHQVTQMGQEVILRCVPISNHLYFYWYRQILGQKVEFLVSFYNNEISEKSEIFDDQFSVERPDGSNFTLKIRSTKLEDSAMYFCASALQQGIPQETQYFGPGTRLLVL.